These 9 T cell receptor beta chains came from one sample sequenced in a study of neurological immune-mediated disorders (dated by TCRdb to the late 2010s). Library creation used 5' RACE. TCRdb records Illumina HiSeq 2500 as the sequencer. TCRdb trimmed public reads at Q25 via fastp, called clones via MiXCR and kept in-frame beta chains. Under each unique CDR3 protein, matching rows form one entry showing the most common genes and DNA. The sample table lists tens of thousands of distinct CDR3 sequences, 5.8% of them with a count of one. The ten largest clones capture less than 1.5% of the sample. Source material: CD4+ T cells from blood. These receptors all come from a woman in her late teens or twenties with multiple sclerosis.

The sample holds many counts of this clonotype. J is TRBJ1-4 and V is TRBV30; D not certain. CDR1 and CDR2 from the germline V gene are GTSNPN and SVGIG (reference sequence). The CDR3 has 16 residues. Trimming left V 1 base short and J 7 bases short, with 19 bases between. This CDR3 reads CAWSDGRLGLGEKLFF. CDR3 nucleotides: TGTGCCTGGAGTGACGGAAGATTGGGGTTGGGTGAAAAACTGTTTTTT.

This clonotype was detected many times. V gene TRBV10-3 combines with J gene TRBJ2-7, with a weak D call TRBD2 (6 bases). The germline gives CDR1 ENHRY, CDR2 SYGVKD. CDR3 size: 14 residues. V gave up 2 bases and J gave up 2 bases, with 10 bases separating them. In DNA form, the CDR3 reads TGTGCCATCAGTGAGGGAGGGGCCCCCTACGAGCAGTACGTC. Its protein is CAISEGGAPYEQYV.

This clonotype was observed many times. V gene TRBV5-1 combines with J gene TRBJ2-5; D is possibly TRBD1 (5 bases). Trimming left V 7 bases short and J 5 bases short, with 12 bases between. Germline V gene lookup returns CDR1 SGHRS and CDR2 YFSETQ. This CDR3 comprises 12 residues. The CDR3 loop is CASRGDSETQYF. DNA for the CDR3: TGCGCCAGCCGCGGAGACAGTGAGACCCAGTACTTC.

In this sample, this clonotype turned up many times. J is TRBJ2-7 and V is TRBV21-1; TRBD2 was called by the table and not checked on the DNA. TRBV21-1 is annotated as a pseudogene. This CDR3 comprises 13 residues. The CDR3 bases are TGTGCCAGCAGCCCGGGGGGGAGTTACGAGCAGTACGTC. This codes for CASSPGGSYEQYV.

This clonotype appeared many times. The chain is built from TRBV20-1 and TRBJ1-1, with 7 bases fitting TRBD1. Germline CDR1 and CDR2: DFQATT and SNEGSKA (reference sequence). The CDR3 is 15 residues long. Unmatched junction bases numbered 7, after V lost 3 bases and J lost 0 bases. This chain's CDR3 is CSARIWDRLNTEAFF. CDR3 nucleotide sequence: TGCAGTGCTAGGATTTGGGACAGACTGAACACTGAAGCTTTCTTT.

On this clonotype: A read error may explain this, as a much larger clone is one base away. The chain employs TRBV7-9 and TRBJ1-6; a weak D match, TRBD1 (6 bases). Germline V gives CDR1 SEHNR, CDR2 FQNEAQ (reference sequence). This CDR3 has 15 residues. With 11 bases removed from V and 3 bases from J, the gap between germline ends came to 17 bases. CDR3 residues: CAGTQQGDYNSPLHF. In DNA, the CDR3 is TGTGCCGGCACCCAACAGGGTGACTATAATTCACCCCTCCACTTT. The full variable domain, its missing parts supplied by reference TRBV7-9 and TRBJ1-6, is DTGVSQNPRHKITKRGQNVTFRCDPISEHNRLYWYRQTLGQGPEFLTYFQNEAQLEKSRLLSDRFSAERPKGSFSTLEIQRTEQGDSAMYLCAGTQQGDYNSPLHFGNGTRLTVT.

This clonotype occurred many times. CDR3 nucleotide sequence: TGCGCCAGCAGCTTGGACACTAACCGAGGAGATACGCAGTATTTT. Amino acid sequence: CASSLDTNRGDTQYF. V gene TRBV5-1 combines with J gene TRBJ2-3; D call uncertain. Germline CDR1 SGHRS, CDR2 YFSETQ. Trimming removed 0 bases at V and 5 bases at J, with 13 bases between. The CDR3 runs 15 residues.

This clonotype has ten or more counts. The rearrangement joins TRBV20-1 to TRBJ2-1; TRBD2 aligns across 11 bases. The CDR3 has 16 residues. Germline trimming cut 3 bases from V and 7 bases from J; bases unmatched to any gene: 11. Germline CDR1 reads DFQATT; CDR2 reads SNEGSKA (reference sequence). CDR3 sequence: CSARKFLAGGRNEQFF. The CDR3 DNA reads TGCAGTGCTAGGAAATTTCTAGCGGGAGGAAGGAATGAGCAGTTCTTC.

This clonotype was recorded at least ten times. The rearrangement links TRBV11-3 to TRBJ2-5; TRBD1 agrees at 7 bases. The CDR3 is 15 residues long. Germline V CDR1 and CDR2: SGHNT, YENEEA. The V gene end was trimmed by 0 bases and the J gene end by 3 bases; junction bases not matched to a gene: 4. CDR3 region: CASSLEGRGKETQYF. CDR3 sequence (DNA): TGTGCCAGCAGCTTAGAGGGCAGGGGGAAAGAGACCCAGTACTTC.